This T cell receptor beta chain was sequenced in a study of blood T cells in healthy people across ages. This clonotype was recorded a few times. The CDR3 sequence is 17 residues long. Looked up from germline, CDR1 is SGHDT and CDR2 is YYEEEE. V dropped 0 bases and J dropped 0; count of bases not matched to a gene: 6. Primers used in a second PCR of about 6 to 11 cycles were a sample-barcoded 5' primer and a J-beta primer mix. TCRdb re-analysed the 5' RACE reads in MiXCR, keeping a single row per CDR3 protein. The repertoire consists of hundreds of thousands of distinct CDR3 sequences, with around a quarter occurring once and the leading ten covering over 3.5%. Every donor contributed about 10 milliliters of peripheral blood by blood draw. The data were also submitted as part of a second study, on T cells of mothers and their children. From that paper: Mothers gave over 8.5 million TCR beta CDR3 reads each, and children 3 million to 3.5 million each. Among related mother-child pairs, overlap was slightly higher than in unrelated pairs, though not significantly.

The material sequenced was blood. The sequence was obtained from a boy aged 2 to 9 in good health. J is TRBJ2-7 and V is TRBV5-6; 10 bases are a match to TRBD1. This CDR3 reads CASSLGGQGLLSYEQYF. The CDR3 DNA is TGTGCCAGCAGCTTGGGGGGACAGGGGCTGCTCTCCTACGAGCAGTACTTC.